This T cell receptor beta chain comes out of a study of blood T cell repertoires in COVID-19. Study overall: Samples taken during acute and convalescent COVID-19 were collected in the United States, Italy and Spain. The analysed material was cDNA or gDNA that came from T cells, B-cell-depleted T cells, or PBMCs.

Unmatched junction bases numbered 9, after V lost 3 bases and J lost 10 bases. This CDR3 has 15 residues. CDR1 SGHRS and CDR2 YFSETQ come from the germline V gene. One Seattle source followed patients from active infection through their disease course. TCRdb's table, derived via immunoSEQ multiplex PCR, lists solely in-frame clones and lacks some. The repertoire holds about 200,000 clones, with roughly 80% as singletons. V is TRBV5-1 and J is TRBJ1-6; 8 nucleotides agree with TRBD1. The sample consisted of peripheral blood. The receptor's source is a woman older than 75 with COVID-19, enrolled during active disease. The CDR3 region has the DNA TGCGCCAGCAGCTGGTTCGACAGGGGAGGATCACCCCTCCACTTT. The encoded protein is CASSWFDRGGSPLHF.